This record concerns one T cell receptor (beta chain) sequence. As for the donors, each was a healthy bone marrow donor. The PCR contained 60 Vbeta and 13 Jbeta primers. Libraries were prepared by immunoSEQ multiplex PCR; TCRdb keeps only in-frame clonotypes and omits some of them. The sample holds 95,000 or so clones, about 73% seen once. The data were obtained in a study of cytomegalovirus exposure and HLA in healthy donors. CDR1 is GTSNPN and CDR2 is SVGIG in the germline V gene (reference sequence). The germline V and J ends were trimmed by 6 bases and 14 bases, with 17 bases remaining between them. The CDR3 runs 11 residues.

The TCR originated in a woman in her 50s in good health and CMV-seropositive. Sequenced material: PBMCs. The V gene is TRBV30, the J gene TRBJ2-1, with D perhaps TRBD1 (5 bases). CDR3 protein: CACEAQVVKFF. The CDR3 coding sequence is TGTGCCTGCGAGGCACAGGTTGTGAAGTTCTTC.